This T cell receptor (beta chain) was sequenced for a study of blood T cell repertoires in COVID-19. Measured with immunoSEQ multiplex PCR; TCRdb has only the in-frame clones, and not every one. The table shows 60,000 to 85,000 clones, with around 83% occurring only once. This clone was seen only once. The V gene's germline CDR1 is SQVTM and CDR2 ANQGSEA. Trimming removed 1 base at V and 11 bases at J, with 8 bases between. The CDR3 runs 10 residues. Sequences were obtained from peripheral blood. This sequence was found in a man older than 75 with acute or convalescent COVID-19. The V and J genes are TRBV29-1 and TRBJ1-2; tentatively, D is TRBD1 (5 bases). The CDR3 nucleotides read TGCAGCGTTGAAGTGGGGCGTTACACCTTC. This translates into CSVEVGRYTF. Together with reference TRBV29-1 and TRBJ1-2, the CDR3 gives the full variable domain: SAVISQKPSRDICQRGTSLTIQCQVDSQVTMMFWYRQQPGQSLTLIATANQGSEATYESGFVIDKFPISRPNLTFSTLTVSNMSPEDSSIYLCSVEVGRYTFGSGTRLTVV.